The clone carrying this TCR beta chain was seen only once. Repertoires were generated with immunoSEQ multiplex PCR, while TCRdb's copy carries only in-frame clones and drops some. The sample contains roughly 46,000 clones, roughly 87% of which appear only once. The data stem from a study of blood T cell repertoires in COVID-19. At the level of the study: Sites across the United States, Italy and Spain contributed samples from acute and convalescent COVID-19. The cDNA or gDNA used as material had been derived from T cells, B-cell-depleted T cells, or PBMCs.

CDR1 is LGHNA and CDR2 is YSLEER in the germline V gene. V lost 3 bases, J lost 0 bases, and 6 bases stayed unmatched. CDR3 length: 16 residues. The sequence derives from a man between 60 and 70 years old with active COVID-19. The chain recombines TRBV4-3 with TRBJ2-7; 9 positions agree with TRBD2. Sequencing was carried out using peripheral blood. Here the CDR3 reads CASSQDSSGASYEQYF. Written as DNA, the CDR3 is TGCGCCAGCAGCCAGGATTCTAGCGGGGCCTCCTACGAGCAGTACTTC.